The 25 T cell receptor beta chains below all came from one sample that was sequenced in a study of cytomegalovirus exposure and HLA in healthy donors. In the PCR, 60 Vbeta and 13 Jbeta primers were used. Assay: immunoSEQ multiplex PCR; the TCRdb copy retains only in-frame clones and omits some. The sample contains roughly 120,000 clones, more than 75% of which appear only once. Sequenced: PBMCs. The receptors were gathered from a man aged 40-55 years in good health and CMV-seronegative.

The CDR3 sequence: CAISPRGEDEQYF. The CDR3, as DNA: TGTGCCATCAGTCCCCGCGGTGAGGACGAGCAGTACTTC. The genes are TRBV10-3 and TRBJ2-7; D remains ambiguous. This CDR3 comprises 13 residues. V was shortened by 5 bases and J by 5 bases, with 13 bases between the two germline ends. From germline, CDR1 is ENHRY and CDR2 SYGVKD.

J is TRBJ2-5 and V is TRBV9; TRBD2 is a possible D gene (5 bases). The DNA end favors TRBJ2-7, so the J call may be wrong. The CDR3 spans 15 residues. CDR1 SGDLS and CDR2 YYNGEE come from the germline V gene. CDR3 DNA: TGTGCCAGCAGCGTAGCCCCCAGTGGGAGCTACGAGCAGTACTTC. This encodes CASSVAPSGSYEQYF.

The DNA for the CDR3 is TGTGCCAGCAGCCAAGGGGGCTGGAACACTGAAGCTTTCTTT. Amino acid sequence: CASSQGGWNTEAFF. The chain has TRBV4-2 and TRBJ1-1; the D gene is possibly TRBD1 (5 bases). The CDR3 consists of 14 residues. Germline loops: CDR1 LGHNA, CDR2 YNFKEQ. Between the trimmed V and J ends, which lost 1 base and 1 base, there was a span of 7 bases.

This clone was detected a few times. This sequence joins TRBV29-1 and TRBJ2-1; D is perhaps TRBD2 (6 bases). The CDR3 has 14 amino acids. The germline V and J ends were trimmed by 6 bases and 1 base, with 13 bases remaining between them. CDR1 SQVTM and CDR2 ANQGSEA come from the germline V gene. In DNA, the CDR3 is TGCAGCGTCTCCGGGACTCCTTCCTACAATGAGCAGTTCTTC. Translation gives CSVSGTPSYNEQFF.

The chain links TRBV9 to TRBJ2-1; 8 positions agree with TRBD1. Per the germline V gene, CDR1 is SGDLS and CDR2 is YYNGEE. CDR3 size: 15 residues. Trimming cost V 4 bases and J 6 bases; bases outside gene matches: 9. CDR3 sequence: CASSFRDRTTNEQFF. For the CDR3, the DNA is TGTGCCAGCAGCTTCCGGGACAGGACCACCAATGAGCAGTTCTTC.

This clone was observed a single time. The V call is TRBV5-1, the J call TRBJ2-1; TRBD2 aligns across 14 bases. CDR1 is SGHRS, CDR2 YFSETQ, per germline. V gave up 0 bases and J gave up 9 bases; unmatched junction bases: 8. The CDR3 length is 17 residues. The CDR3 loop is CASSLVLGGLAGAEQFF. The DNA of the CDR3 is TGCGCCAGCAGCTTGGTTCTGGGGGGACTAGCGGGGGCTGAGCAGTTCTTC.

This chain connects TRBV7-9 to TRBJ1-6, with TRBD1 identical over 10 bases. Trimming took 2 bases from V and 14 from J; bases not matched to a gene: 9. This CDR3 is built from 15 residues. CDR1 SEHNR and CDR2 FQNEAQ come from the germline V gene (reference sequence). Written as DNA, the CDR3 is TGTGCCAGCAGCTTAAGCCGGGACAGGGGACAATCCCTCCACTTT. Encoded protein: CASSLSRDRGQSLHF.

The V gene is TRBV28, the J gene TRBJ2-1; TRBD1 agrees at 8 bases. The junction had 18 bases not matched to a gene; V was cut back by 5 bases and J by 12 bases. The CDR3 has 16 residues. Germline V gene sequence: CDR1 MDHEN, CDR2 SYDVKM. The CDR3 nucleotides are TGTGCCAGCAGTCTGGGAGGACAGGGAGGAGTATTTGGGCAGTTCTTC. Translated, it gives CASSLGGQGGVFGQFF. The variable domain in full, with the rest retrieved from reference TRBV28 and TRBJ2-1, is DVKVTQSSRYLVKRTGEKVFLECVQDMDHENMFWYRQDPGLGLRLIYFSYDVKMKEKGDIPEGYSVSREKKERFSLILESASTNQTSMYLCASSLGGQGGVFGQFFGPGTRLTVL.

This chain links TRBV6-4 with TRBJ2-1; D may be TRBD2 (5 bases). Germline CDR1 reads MRHNA; CDR2 reads SNTAGT. The CDR3 loop spans 14 amino acids. The V end lost 10 bases, the J end lost 6 bases, and 19 bases lay between the germline ends. CDR3 nucleotides: TGTGCCACGACCCGGGATCAAAACGCCAATGAGCAGTTCTTC. Translated, it gives CATTRDQNANEQFF.

The chain combines TRBV5-4 with TRBJ2-5; D is perhaps TRBD1 (5 bases). V dropped 5 bases and J dropped 4 bases, with 15 bases sitting between them. CDR3 length: 14 residues. The germline V gene encodes CDR1 SGHNT and CDR2 YYREEE (reference sequence). The CDR3 DNA sequence: TGTGCCAGCAGTTCGGAAGGGGCTGGAGAGACCCAGTACTTC. It translates to CASSSEGAGETQYF.

J is TRBJ1-1 and V is TRBV6-5, with unresolved D. Trimming stripped 4 bases from V and 3 bases from J, with 15 bases between. Germline CDR1 reads MNHEY; CDR2 reads SVGAGI. The CDR3 runs to 15 residues. The CDR3 reads CASSSILPPDTEAFF. CDR3 sequence (DNA): TGTGCCAGCAGTTCGATCCTCCCGCCGGACACTGAAGCTTTCTTT.

This chain links TRBV27 with TRBJ2-5, with 10 nucleotides matching TRBD1. Germline V gene lookup returns CDR1 MNHEY and CDR2 SMNVEV (reference sequence). This CDR3 comprises 15 residues. The ends lost 5 bases at V and 4 bases at J; junction bases unmatched: 7. The CDR3, as DNA: TGTGCCAGCAGTACGCCGGGACAGGGGCGAGAGACCCAGTACTTC. Protein product: CASSTPGQGRETQYF.

V gene TRBV16 combines with J gene TRBJ2-5, with a possible D match to TRBD2 (6 bases). Germline V gene data show CDR1 as KGHSY and CDR2 as FQNENV. With 2 bases removed from V and 5 bases from J, the gap between germline ends came to 18 bases. The CDR3 extends over 16 amino acids. The CDR3 is CASSQPGRTLEETQYF. The CDR3 DNA is TGTGCCAGCAGCCAACCAGGGAGGACGTTGGAGGAGACCCAGTACTTC.

The chain links TRBV9 to TRBJ1-1, with a possible D match to TRBD1 (5 bases). Germline V gene data show CDR1 as SGDLS and CDR2 as YYNGEE. V was cut by 0 bases and J by 6 bases, with 12 bases left in between. This CDR3 region has 14 residues. In nucleotides, the CDR3 is TGTGCCAGCAGCGTAGATCAGGGAATCGCTGAAGCTTTCTTT. This encodes CASSVDQGIAEAFF.

The V gene is TRBV6-4, the J gene TRBJ2-6, with TRBD1 matching over 8 bases. With 5 bases clipped from V and 2 bases from J, the junction kept 5 bases outside the gene matches. Per germline, CDR1 MRHNA and CDR2 SNTAGT. The CDR3 loop spans 16 amino acids. The CDR3 sequence: CASSPGGATGANVLTF. The CDR3 nucleotides read TGTGCCAGCAGTCCAGGGGGCGCAACTGGGGCCAACGTCCTGACTTTC.

The chain uses TRBV7-9 and TRBJ2-3; 9 bases align to TRBD1. The CDR3 is made up of 16 amino acids. Germline CDR1 SEHNR, CDR2 FQNEAQ (reference sequence). Trimming removed 5 bases from V and 5 bases from J; junction bases left unmatched: 11. CDR3 sequence: CASSQDAGQGGDTQYF. In nucleotides, the CDR3 is TGTGCCAGCAGCCAAGACGCGGGACAGGGAGGAGATACGCAGTATTTT.

This clone has a handful of counts. The rearrangement uses TRBV4-1 and TRBJ2-7, with 7 bases fitting TRBD1. Germline lookup yields CDR1 MGHRA and CDR2 YSYEKL. The V segment lost 5 bases and the J segment 4 bases; nucleotides outside the gene matches: 8. There are 14 residues in the CDR3. CDR3 in amino acids: CASSTSEGAYEQYF. CDR3 DNA sequence: TGCGCCAGCAGCACAAGCGAGGGGGCGTACGAGCAGTACTTC.

The rearrangement joins TRBV5-6 to TRBJ2-7, with 8 bases aligning to TRBD2. V lost 8 bases, J lost 4 bases, and 8 bases stayed unmatched. Germline V CDR1 and CDR2: SGHDT, YYEEEE. The CDR3 extends over 13 amino acids. CDR3 nucleotides: TGTGCCAGTACGGGAGGGGGTAGGTACGAGCAGTACTTC. It is translated as CASTGGGRYEQYF.

The V gene is TRBV29-1, the J gene TRBJ2-7, with TRBD2 as a possible D gene (5 bases). Germline CDR1 is SQVTM and CDR2 is ANQGSEA. V lost 1 base, J lost 0 bases, and 13 bases lay in between. This CDR3 is 15 amino acids long. DNA for the CDR3: TGCAGCGTTGAAGGGGTTGGTGGGAGCTCCTACGAGCAGTACTTC. Protein sequence: CSVEGVGGSSYEQYF.

V gene TRBV18 combines with J gene TRBJ2-3, with unresolved D. The CDR3 runs to 15 residues. Germline loops: CDR1 KGHSH, CDR2 LQKENI. Trimming removed 0 bases at V and 2 bases at J, with 9 bases between. The CDR3 loop is CASSPPLRNTDTQYF. The CDR3 bases are TGTGCCAGCTCACCACCTCTTCGTAACACAGATACGCAGTATTTT.

This chain uses TRBV4-3 with TRBJ2-7; D not resolved. Germline CDR1 reads LGHNA; CDR2 reads YSLEER. Between the trimmed V and J ends, which lost 1 base and 3 bases, there was a span of 10 bases. The CDR3 extends over 14 amino acids. CDR3 sequence: CASSQVAGHYEQYF. CDR3 in DNA: TGCGCCAGCAGCCAAGTGGCAGGCCACTACGAGCAGTACTTC.

The chain combines TRBV11-2 with TRBJ2-1; a weak D match, TRBD1 (5 bases). Per the germline V gene, CDR1 is SGHAT and CDR2 is FQNNGV. The CDR3 consists of 12 residues. With 6 bases removed from V and 8 bases from J, the gap between germline ends came to 11 bases. This chain's CDR3 is CASRNRIHEQFF. The CDR3 nucleotides read TGTGCCAGCAGAAACAGGATCCATGAGCAGTTCTTC.

The chain uses TRBV20-1 and TRBJ1-4; D unresolved. The CDR3 contains 10 residues. V was pared by 6 bases and J by 8 bases, with 7 bases between. The germline V gene encodes CDR1 DFQATT and CDR2 SNEGSKA (reference sequence). The CDR3 DNA reads TGCAGTGCCCCTTCGGAAAAACTGTTTTTT. Its translation is CSAPSEKLFF.

This clone was detected a few times. The chain is built from TRBV10-3 and TRBJ1-3; a weak D match, TRBD1 (6 bases). The germline CDR1 and CDR2 sequences are ENHRY and SYGVKD. V lost 2 bases, J lost 4 bases, and 21 bases lay in between. This CDR3 region has 18 residues. CDR3 sequence: CAISEPLGKDREGNTIYF. CDR3 sequence (DNA): TGTGCCATCAGTGAGCCGTTGGGAAAGGACAGAGAGGGAAACACCATATATTTT.

The V gene is TRBV30, the J gene TRBJ2-3, with TRBD1 matching over 10 bases. The CDR3 has 15 residues. The ends lost 7 bases at V and 6 bases at J; junction bases unmatched: 13. Germline V gives CDR1 GTSNPN, CDR2 SVGIG (reference sequence). Here the CDR3 DNA reads TGTGCCTCGAATTCTCCGGGACAGGGGAGCGATACGCAGTATTTT. Protein sequence: CASNSPGQGSDTQYF. Full variable domain (rest looked up from reference TRBV30 and TRBJ2-3): SQTIHQWPATLVQPVGSPLSLECTVEGTSNPNLYWYRQAAGRGLQLLFYSVGIGQISSEVPQNLSASRPQDRQFILSSKKLLLSDSGFYLCASNSPGQGSDTQYFGPGTRLTVL.